Shown below are 11 T cell receptor beta chains from a single sample sequenced in a study of blood T cell repertoires in COVID-19. TCRdb's table, derived via immunoSEQ multiplex PCR, lists solely in-frame clones and lacks some. Altogether 200,000 to 250,000 clones are present, around 87% being singletons, with the ten largest covering about 14%. The sample taken for sequencing was PBMCs or T cells enriched from blood (not recorded which). The receptors were sampled from a man aged 25 to 40 who had been exposed to COVID-19.

The rearrangement joins TRBV5-1 to TRBJ1-2, with D hard to call. V lost 4 bases and J lost 5, with 9 bases in between. This CDR3 has 12 amino acids. Germline CDR1 SGHRS, CDR2 YFSETQ. The CDR3 sequence is CASSPDTYGYTF. Here the CDR3 DNA reads TGCGCCAGCAGCCCCGACACGTATGGCTACACCTTC.

This clone was observed once. The CDR3 sequence: CASSSELGPGTDTQYF. CDR3 coding DNA: TGTGCCAGCAGCTCGGAGTTGGGGCCGGGTACAGATACGCAGTATTTT. The V gene is TRBV5-6, the J gene TRBJ2-3, with TRBD1 as a possible D gene (5 bases). The V end lost 3 bases, the J end lost 3 bases, and 17 bases lay between the germline ends. The CDR3 is 16 amino acids. Germline-derived CDR1 and CDR2 are SGHDT and YYEEEE. Complete variable domain (other parts from reference TRBV5-6 and TRBJ2-3): DAGVTQSPTHLIKTRGQQVTLRCSPKSGHDTVSWYQQALGQGPQFIFQYYEEEERQRGNFPDRFSGHQFPNYSSELNVNALLLGDSALYLCASSSELGPGTDTQYFGPGTRLTVL.

The chain recombines TRBV10-3 with TRBJ2-5; 7 bases match TRBD2. Germline V CDR1 and CDR2: ENHRY, SYGVKD. The CDR3 spans 20 residues. The ends lost 0 bases at V and 0 bases at J; junction bases unmatched: 16. This CDR3 is CAISESIRDYLGSYQETQYF. CDR3 coding DNA: TGTGCCATCAGTGAGTCGATCCGGGACTACCTTGGGTCGTACCAAGAGACCCAGTACTTC.

The J gene is TRBJ2-5, the V gene TRBV3-1 (or the pseudogene TRBV3-2); the D is unclear. The CDR3 sequence is 13 residues long. Germline-derived CDR1 and CDR2 are LGHDT and YNNKEL (reference sequence). Trimming took off 2 bases at V and 3 bases at J, with 7 bases between the two ends. Here the CDR3 reads CASSQLAEETQYF. CDR3 DNA sequence: TGTGCCAGCAGCCAATTGGCTGAAGAGACCCAGTACTTC.

The J gene is TRBJ2-5, the V gene TRBV11-3; 7 nucleotides line up with TRBD1. The germline V gene encodes CDR1 SGHNT and CDR2 YENEEA. Trimming cost V 1 base and J 3 bases; bases outside gene matches: 8. The CDR3 consists of 16 residues. CDR3: CASSLGIETGEETQYF. Here the CDR3 DNA reads TGTGCCAGCAGCTTAGGAATTGAAACAGGGGAAGAGACCCAGTACTTC.

This rearrangement joins TRBV6-5 to TRBJ2-5; 7 bases are a match to TRBD2. The CDR3 is 14 residues long. Germline trimming cut 6 bases from V and 1 base from J; bases unmatched to any gene: 5. CDR1 MNHEY and CDR2 SVGAGI come from the germline V gene. CDR3 loop: CASRSSSGQETQYF. In nucleotides, the CDR3 is TGTGCCAGCAGATCTTCTAGCGGCCAAGAGACCCAGTACTTC.

The chain carries TRBV30 and TRBJ2-2, with 10 bases that match TRBD2. Germline V lookup: CDR1 GTSNPN, CDR2 SVGIG (reference sequence). Unmatched junction bases numbered 7, after V lost 0 bases and J lost 6 bases. This CDR3 has 16 amino acids. CDR3 loop: CAWSVPRAGGPGELFF. The CDR3, as DNA: TGTGCCTGGAGTGTACCTCGAGCGGGGGGGCCCGGGGAGCTGTTTTTT.

The chain couples TRBV24-1 to TRBJ2-3; tentatively, D is TRBD2 (6 bases). This CDR3 has 13 residues. Trimming shortened V by 5 bases and J by 4 bases, and 9 bases separated the two germline ends. Germline CDR1 reads KGHDR; CDR2 reads SFDVKD. The CDR3 sequence: CATSVSGADTQYF. In DNA, the CDR3 is TGTGCCACCAGTGTGTCGGGGGCAGATACGCAGTATTTT.

CDR3 in amino acids: CASSYRTLSGGNEETQYF. The CDR3 DNA follows: TGTGCCAGCAGCTACCGGACTCTTAGCGGGGGTAACGAAGAGACCCAGTACTTC. The V gene is TRBV7-9, the J gene TRBJ2-5; 9 bases are a match to TRBD2. The CDR3 extends over 18 amino acids. Germline CDR1 is SEHNR and CDR2 is FQNEAQ (reference sequence). V trimming: 4 bases; J trimming: 3 bases; junction bases outside the gene matches: 15.

This clone was detected once. The chain is built from TRBV5-1 and TRBJ1-2; 8 bases fit TRBD1. V dropped 0 bases and J dropped 8; count of bases not matched to a gene: 12. This CDR3 has 16 amino acids. Germline V gene data show CDR1 as SGHRS and CDR2 as YFSETQ. CDR3 sequence (DNA): TGCGCCAGCAGCTTGGAGCGACAGGGGCCCTGGGGGGGCTACACCTTC. Its protein product is CASSLERQGPWGGYTF.

V gene TRBV5-1 combines with J gene TRBJ2-1; 9 bases agree with TRBD2. The V segment lost 2 bases and the J segment 0 bases; nucleotides outside the gene matches: 9. Germline CDR1 is SGHRS and CDR2 is YFSETQ. This CDR3 is built from 18 residues. The CDR3 region is CASSLQLAGYSSYNEQFF. The CDR3 nucleotides are TGCGCCAGCAGCTTACAGCTAGCGGGGTACAGCTCCTACAATGAGCAGTTCTTC.